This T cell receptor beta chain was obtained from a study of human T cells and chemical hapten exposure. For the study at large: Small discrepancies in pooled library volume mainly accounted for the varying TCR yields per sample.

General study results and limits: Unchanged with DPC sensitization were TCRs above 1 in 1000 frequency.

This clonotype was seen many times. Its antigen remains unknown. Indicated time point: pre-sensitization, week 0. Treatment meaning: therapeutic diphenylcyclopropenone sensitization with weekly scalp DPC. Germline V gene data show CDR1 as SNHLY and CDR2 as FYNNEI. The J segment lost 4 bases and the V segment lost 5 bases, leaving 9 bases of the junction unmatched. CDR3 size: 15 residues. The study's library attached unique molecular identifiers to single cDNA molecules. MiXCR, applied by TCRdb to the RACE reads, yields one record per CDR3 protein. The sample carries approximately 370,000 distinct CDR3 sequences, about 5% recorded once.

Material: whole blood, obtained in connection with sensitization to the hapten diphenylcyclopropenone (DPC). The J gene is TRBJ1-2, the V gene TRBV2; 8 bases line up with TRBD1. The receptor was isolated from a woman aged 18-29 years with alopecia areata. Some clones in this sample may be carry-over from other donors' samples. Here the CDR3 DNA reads TGTGCCAGCAGTCCAGGACAGGGAGGAAGCTATGGCTACACCTTC. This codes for CASSPGQGGSYGYTF.